The 12 T cell receptor beta chains presented below share a single source sample, sequenced in a study of blood T cell repertoires in COVID-19 (dated by TCRdb to about 2020). The library was prepared using the immunoSEQ multiplex PCR assay. TCRdb stores this immuneACCESS table with in-frame sequences only. Part of the clones is absent; in the studies checked, under half of the shortfall reflects unresolved V genes, and no reason is known for the rest. This sample holds over 150,000 clones; 85% to 95% were observed only once. Approximately 0.5% of the sample comes from the top ten. The sequencing input was peripheral blood. These receptors came from a middle-aged man with acute or convalescent COVID-19.

V is TRBV5-6 and J is TRBJ2-7; TRBD2 aligns across 12 bases. The CDR3 is 14 residues long. Germline lookup yields CDR1 SGHDT and CDR2 YYEEEE. Trimming at V came to 3 bases and at J to 4 bases, leaving 2 bases not matched to a gene. CDR3 residues: CASSSGLAGYEQYF. The CDR3 region has the DNA TGTGCCAGCAGCTCCGGACTAGCGGGATACGAGCAGTACTTC.

The chain combines TRBV7-8 with TRBJ2-7, with TRBD2 matching 7 bases. The CDR3 runs to 15 residues. CDR1 is SGHVS and CDR2 is FQNEAQ in the germline V gene. J lost 3 bases, V lost 3 bases, and 8 bases had no gene match. The CDR3 sequence is CASSFGGRADYEQYF. CDR3 in DNA: TGTGCCAGCAGCTTTGGAGGGAGGGCCGACTACGAGCAGTACTTC.

The chain couples TRBV5-4 to TRBJ2-6; D remains unclear. Per germline, CDR1 SGHNT and CDR2 YYREEE (reference sequence). V lost 6 bases and J lost 4, with 17 bases in between. CDR3 size: 16 residues. The DNA of the CDR3 is TGTGCCAGCAACCTGCCATCAGGATGGGGGGCCAACGTCCTGACTTTC. Its translation: CASNLPSGWGANVLTF.

V usage is TRBV28 and J usage is TRBJ1-5; D gene ambiguous. The CDR3 has 15 amino acids. The V and J ends lost 7 bases and 3 bases respectively, with 16 bases between them. Germline-derived CDR1 and CDR2 are MDHEN and SYDVKM. The DNA of the CDR3 is TGTGCCAGCAAACCGAGAGAGGGAAACAATCAGCCCCAGCATTTT. Its translation is CASKPREGNNQPQHF.

V gene TRBV29-1 combines with J gene TRBJ1-2; 10 bases align to TRBD1. The CDR3 covers 16 residues. In germline, CDR1 is SQVTM, CDR2 ANQGSEA. Unmatched junction bases numbered 17, after V lost 7 bases and J lost 6 bases. The CDR3 bases are TGCAGCGCCCACCCGGGACAGGGGATGGCTTCGGATGGCTACACCTTC. It yields the protein CSAHPGQGMASDGYTF.

The rearrangement uses TRBV24-1 and TRBJ2-1; D is unresolved. Germline assignment: CDR1 KGHDR and CDR2 SFDVKD. V was cut by 9 bases and J by 7 bases, with 9 bases left in between. The CDR3 has 11 amino acids. The CDR3 DNA follows: TGTGCCACCGCCCAAGCGAATGAGCAGTTCTTC. This translates into CATAQANEQFF.

This chain joins TRBV28 and TRBJ2-3, with D unresolved. CDR1 and CDR2 (germline): MDHEN, SYDVKM. V lost 2 bases, J lost 4 bases, and 10 bases lay in between. CDR3 length equals 14 residues. CDR3 in DNA: TGTGCCAGCAGTTTAACTTCCCTCGCAGATACGCAGTATTTT. Residues: CASSLTSLADTQYF. Full variable domain (missing parts from reference TRBV28 and TRBJ2-3): DVKVTQSSRYLVKRTGEKVFLECVQDMDHENMFWYRQDPGLGLRLIYFSYDVKMKEKGDIPEGYSVSREKKERFSLILESASTNQTSMYLCASSLTSLADTQYFGPGTRLTVL.

V gene TRBV29-1 combines with J gene TRBJ1-3; D is unresolved. The CDR3 contains 18 residues. The germline V gene encodes CDR1 SQVTM and CDR2 ANQGSEA. Between the trimmed V and J ends, which lost 0 bases and 2 bases, there was a span of 20 bases. The CDR3 DNA reads as TGCAGCGTTGAAGAAATAGGAACTCCGAGGAGACCTGGAAACACCATATATTTT. Its protein is CSVEEIGTPRRPGNTIYF.

By frequency in the sample, this clone is medium-sized (0.01 to 0.1%). The CDR3 region has the DNA TGTGCCAGCAGTTCACTAGCGGGACGTGAGCAGTTCTTC. Protein product: CASSSLAGREQFF. The chain uses TRBV27 and TRBJ2-1, with 10 bases aligning to TRBD2. The CDR3 runs 13 residues. The ends lost 4 bases at V and 9 bases at J; junction bases unmatched: 3. CDR1 and CDR2 from the germline V gene are MNHEY and SMNVEV (reference sequence).

J is TRBJ2-2 and V is TRBV28; 13 positions agree with TRBD2. Looked up from germline, CDR1 is MDHEN and CDR2 is SYDVKM. Trimming cost V 6 bases and J 7 bases; bases outside gene matches: 14. This CDR3 has 18 residues. The CDR3 DNA reads TGTGCCAGCAGGACGGGACTAGCGGGGTTTCGCAGCGGCGGGGAGCTGTTTTTT. This encodes CASRTGLAGFRSGGELFF.

V and J are TRBV2 and TRBJ2-5; TRBD2 agrees at 14 bases. V shed 3 bases and J 9 bases; nucleotides not matched to a gene: 3. The CDR3 spans 14 residues. From germline, CDR1 is SNHLY and CDR2 FYNNEI. As DNA, the CDR3 is TGTGCCAGCAGTGATGGGACTAGCGGGAGTCCCCAGTACTTC. Translated, it gives CASSDGTSGSPQYF.

This sequence joins TRBV5-1 and TRBJ2-3, with a possible D match to TRBD1 (6 bases). Trimming pared 0 bases from V and 0 bases from J, leaving 14 bases between. Germline lookup yields CDR1 SGHRS and CDR2 YFSETQ. The CDR3 contains 17 residues. CDR3 nucleotides: TGCGCCAGCAGCTTGGCCGACCGGACAGATAGCACAGATACGCAGTATTTT. As protein: CASSLADRTDSTDTQYF.